The rows below give T cell receptor beta chains drawn from one sample of a study of blood T cell repertoires in COVID-19. Sequenced by immunoSEQ multiplex PCR; TCRdb stores in-frame clones only, minus some. The data hold approximately 240,000 clones, with 70% to 90% observed a single time. Sequenced material: peripheral blood. The receptors come from a middle-aged woman who had recovered from COVID-19. CDR3s include the opening cysteine and the closing phenylalanine or tryptophan. Each record gives: CDR3 protein, CDR3 DNA, clone size, D gene, J gene, V gene. A D gene is named only where the DNA matches it firmly. Size values are once, few and many counts, or a class for expanded clones, and some rows have none.

cdr3_aa: CASSVNPWTRTDTQYF
cdr3_nt: TGTGCCAGCAGCGTCAATCCCTGGACTCGCACAGATACGCAGTATTTT
clone_size: .
d_call: .
j_call: TRBJ2-3
v_call: TRBV9

cdr3_aa: CASTHSGVRTEAFF
cdr3_nt: TGTGCCAGCACCCATTCGGGGGTAAGGACTGAAGCTTTCTTT
clone_size: .
d_call: .
j_call: TRBJ1-1
v_call: TRBV2

cdr3_aa: CASRVNPQGEKLFF
cdr3_nt: TGTGCCAGCAGGGTAAATCCACAGGGGGAAAAACTGTTTTTT
clone_size: .
d_call: TRBD1
j_call: TRBJ1-4
v_call: TRBV6-5

cdr3_aa: CASSKHGTGNTIYF
cdr3_nt: TGTGCCAGCAGTAAACACGGGACTGGAAACACCATATATTTT
clone_size: once
d_call: .
j_call: TRBJ1-3
v_call: TRBV6-2/TRBV6-3

cdr3_aa: CASSQEARLGGVSPLHF
cdr3_nt: TGCGCCAGCAGCCAAGAAGCCAGGCTCGGGGGGGTTTCACCCCTCCACTTT
clone_size: .
d_call: .
j_call: TRBJ1-6
v_call: TRBV4-3

cdr3_aa: CASSSGHTGGEQFF
cdr3_nt: TGTGCCAGCAGCTCCGGACACACGGGGGGTGAGCAGTTCTTC
clone_size: .
d_call: TRBD2
j_call: TRBJ2-1
v_call: TRBV5-4

cdr3_aa: CASSLRKGGASGANVLTF
cdr3_nt: TGTGCCAGCAGCTTAAGGAAAGGGGGCGCTTCCGGGGCCAACGTCCTGACTTTC
clone_size: .
d_call: TRBD1
j_call: TRBJ2-6
v_call: TRBV7-3

cdr3_aa: CATKGQAVAKVVDTQYF
cdr3_nt: TGTGCCACCAAGGGACAGGCGGTAGCAAAGGTGGTAGATACGCAGTATTTT
clone_size: .
d_call: TRBD1
j_call: TRBJ2-3
v_call: TRBV19

cdr3_aa: CASSQERVNSPLHF
cdr3_nt: TGCGCCAGCAGCCAAGAGCGGGTTAATTCACCCCTCCACTTT
clone_size: .
d_call: .
j_call: TRBJ1-6
v_call: TRBV4-3

cdr3_aa: CASSPLAPSTDTQYF
cdr3_nt: TGTGCCAGCAGCCCACTAGCGCCAAGCACAGATACGCAGTATTTT
clone_size: .
d_call: TRBD2
j_call: TRBJ2-3
v_call: TRBV11-3

cdr3_aa: CASGLAGGIEQYF
cdr3_nt: TGTGCCAGCGGGCTAGCGGGAGGTATCGAGCAGTACTTC
clone_size: .
d_call: TRBD2
j_call: TRBJ2-7
v_call: TRBV3-1/TRBV3-2

cdr3_aa: CATSEPRTSGRNYNEQFF
cdr3_nt: TGTGCCACCAGTGAGCCCAGGACTAGCGGGAGGAACTACAATGAGCAGTTCTTC
clone_size: .
d_call: TRBD2
j_call: TRBJ2-1
v_call: TRBV24-1

cdr3_aa: CASSVAGRGTGIGNEQFF
cdr3_nt: TGCGCCAGCAGCGTAGCGGGTAGAGGGACAGGGATTGGCAATGAGCAGTTCTTC
clone_size: few
d_call: TRBD1
j_call: TRBJ2-1
v_call: TRBV5-1

cdr3_aa: CSVVANFNYGYTF
cdr3_nt: TGCAGCGTTGTAGCTAACTTTAACTATGGCTACACCTTC
clone_size: .
d_call: .
j_call: TRBJ1-2
v_call: TRBV29-1

cdr3_aa: CASSLGHSSYEQYF
cdr3_nt: TGTGCCAGCAGCTTAGGCCACAGCTCCTACGAGCAGTACTTC
clone_size: .
d_call: .
j_call: TRBJ2-7
v_call: TRBV11-2

cdr3_aa: CASSETGPRGGSYSTDTQYF
cdr3_nt: TGTGCCAGCTCAGAAACGGGGCCAAGGGGCGGGAGTTACAGCACAGATACGCAGTATTTT
clone_size: .
d_call: TRBD2
j_call: TRBJ2-3
v_call: TRBV18

cdr3_aa: CASSPWGTSNTGELFF
cdr3_nt: TGTGCCAGCAGCCCGTGGGGGACATCAAACACCGGGGAGCTGTTTTTT
clone_size: .
d_call: .
j_call: TRBJ2-2
v_call: TRBV7-2

cdr3_aa: CAISNRNEQFF
cdr3_nt: TGTGCCATCAGTAACCGGAATGAGCAGTTCTTC
clone_size: .
d_call: .
j_call: TRBJ2-1
v_call: TRBV10-3

cdr3_aa: CASSPNSGAGELFF
cdr3_nt: TGTGCCAGCAGCCCAAATTCAGGGGCCGGGGAGCTGTTTTTT
clone_size: .
d_call: .
j_call: TRBJ2-2
v_call: TRBV13

cdr3_aa: CASSLGTGRSSPVLTF
cdr3_nt: TGTGCCAGCTCACTGGGGACAGGGAGGAGTTCCCCCGTCCTGACTTTC
clone_size: .
d_call: TRBD1
j_call: TRBJ2-6
v_call: TRBV18

cdr3_aa: CASSPADSNQPQHF
cdr3_nt: TGTGCCAGCTCACCTGCAGATAGCAATCAGCCCCAGCATTTT
clone_size: .
d_call: .
j_call: TRBJ1-5
v_call: TRBV18

cdr3_aa: CASSQVRRSGLAGSHEQYF
cdr3_nt: TGTGCCAGCAGCCAAGTACGGCGGTCGGGTTTAGCGGGATCCCACGAGCAGTACTTC
clone_size: .
d_call: TRBD2
j_call: TRBJ2-7
v_call: TRBV4-2